The 16 T cell receptor beta chains below all came from one sample that was sequenced in a study of regulatory T cells in long-lasting Graves disease (dated by TCRdb to the early 2020s). Library creation used multiplex PCR. Sequencing was performed on an Illumina HiSeq 4000. CDR3 regions were amplified by Arm-PCR with iRepertoire HTBI primers to construct TCR beta libraries. TCRdb cleaned the public reads at Q25 with fastp, built clones with MiXCR and kept in-frame beta chains. All rows with the same CDR3 protein become a single entry with the most common DNA and genes. The table for this sample lists a few hundred thousand distinct CDR3 sequences; about a sixth of them were counted only once. The top ten constitute roughly 21% of the sample. This specimen's time point label, interpreted: newly diagnosed GD, antithyroid drugs for less than 3 months. For both TCR sequencing and RNA sequencing, RNA was extracted from PBMCs in TRIzol.

These same records also appear under a second study, on T cells in Graves' hyperthyroidism and ophthalmopathy.

Specimen: peripheral blood mononuclear cells (PBMCs), collected at new diagnosis, from a patient treated with antithyroid drugs. These receptors all stem from a woman aged 18-35 years with Graves disease. Donor details come from another sample of the same person, matched by shared clones.

The rearrangement joins TRBV6-2 or TRBV6-3 to TRBJ2-3; 7 nucleotides match TRBD1. The CDR3 is made up of 14 amino acids. V was pared by 6 bases and J by 1 base, with 4 bases of the junction left unmatched. CDR1 and CDR2 (germline): MNHEY, SVGEGT. CDR3 bases: TGTGCCAGCAGATCGACAGGGCGCACAGATACGCAGTATTTT. The encoded protein is CASRSTGRTDTQYF.

This clonotype showed up just a few times. This chain connects TRBV7-2 to TRBJ1-5; D is undetermined. This CDR3 has 14 residues. The germline V gene has CDR1 SGHTA and CDR2 FQGNSA. V gave up 5 bases and J gave up 4 bases, with 12 bases separating them. The CDR3 reads CASSRLGRNQPQHF. For the CDR3, the DNA is TGTGCCAGCAGCCGCCTAGGACGAAATCAGCCCCAGCATTTT.

This clonotype appeared many times. V and J are TRBV5-1 and TRBJ2-1; tentative D call: TRBD1 (6 bases). CDR3 size: 12 residues. The germline CDR1 and CDR2 sequences are SGHRS and YFSETQ. Deletions cut 6 bases from V and 9 bases from J, with 13 bases between. CDR3 residues: CASTTGQSEQFF. In DNA form, the CDR3 reads TGCGCCAGCACAACAGGGCAGAGTGAGCAGTTCTTC.

The chain couples TRBV14 to TRBJ1-2; weak D call: TRBD1 (6 bases). The CDR3 has 14 residues. Trimming took 0 bases from V and 7 from J, leaving 12 bases between them. Germline CDR1 reads SGHDN; CDR2 reads FVKESK. CDR3: CASSQDTGAGGYTF. Written as DNA, the CDR3 is TGTGCCAGCAGCCAAGACACGGGGGCTGGTGGCTACACCTTC.

A few counts support this clonotype. V and J are TRBV13 and TRBJ1-2; D may be TRBD1 (6 bases). The CDR3 is made up of 16 amino acids. Germline loops: CDR1 PRHDT, CDR2 FYEKMQ (reference sequence). Trimming cost V 5 bases and J 1 base, with 17 bases left between them. The CDR3 nucleotides are TGTGCCAGCAGCCGACAGGACACTATCGGTAACTATGGCTACACCTTC. Translation gives CASSRQDTIGNYGYTF.

This clonotype was observed at least ten times. This chain joins TRBV11-2 and TRBJ2-2; D gene ambiguous. Trimming pared 9 bases from V and 4 bases from J, leaving 6 bases between. Germline CDR1 and CDR2: SGHAT and FQNNGV. The CDR3 is 11 residues long. CDR3 in DNA: TGTGCCAGTTTGGTCACCGGGGAGCTGTTTTTT. As protein: CASLVTGELFF.

The rearrangement uses TRBV3-1 and TRBJ1-5, with D possibly TRBD1 on 6 matching bases. Germline-derived CDR1 and CDR2 are LGHDT and YNNKEL (reference sequence). Trimming stripped 5 bases from V and 5 bases from J, with 22 bases between. This CDR3 has 17 residues. In DNA, the CDR3 is TGTGCCAGCAGCGTTCACCGGGACACACAAGACTATCAGCCCCAGCATTTT. It translates to CASSVHRDTQDYQPQHF.

This clonotype came up many times. The rearrangement joins TRBV20-1 to TRBJ2-7, with D perhaps TRBD1 or TRBD2 (6 bases each). Germline V gives CDR1 DFQATT, CDR2 SNEGSKA (reference sequence). CDR3 size: 12 residues. V lost 2 bases to trimming and J lost 9 bases, with 14 bases between them. The CDR3 loop is CSARPLEGGQYF. The CDR3 bases are TGCAGTGCTAGACCACTGGAGGGGGGGCAGTACTTC.

The chain is built from TRBV9 and TRBJ2-2; possibly TRBD2 for D (5 bases). This CDR3 is 15 amino acids long. V lost 0 bases and J lost 6, with 12 bases in between. Germline CDR1 is SGDLS and CDR2 is YYNGEE. The CDR3 sequence is CASSVGPGIPGELFF. CDR3 coding DNA: TGTGCCAGCAGCGTAGGGCCGGGGATCCCCGGGGAGCTGTTTTTT.

Only a few counts were recorded for this clonotype. The chain combines TRBV4-2 with TRBJ1-4, with a tentative D call TRBD1 (5 bases). The germline V gene encodes CDR1 LGHNA and CDR2 YNFKEQ. This CDR3 region has 14 residues. Trimming removed 6 bases from V and 7 bases from J, with 15 bases in between. The CDR3 DNA reads as TGTGCCAGCAGTCCTGGGGGTGGAAGTGAAAAACTGTTTTTT. This encodes CASSPGGGSEKLFF.

This clonotype appeared many times. V gene TRBV7-2 combines with J gene TRBJ1-2; D ambiguous. The germline V gene encodes CDR1 SGHTA and CDR2 FQGNSA. V was clipped by 2 bases and J by 4 bases, with 8 bases between them. The CDR3 contains 13 residues. CDR3 sequence reads: CASSLRQLYGYTF. CDR3 DNA: TGTGCCAGCAGCTTACGTCAGCTCTATGGCTACACCTTC.

This clonotype was seen repeatedly, ten times or more. The CDR3, as DNA: TGTGCCAGCTCACCAGGGCGGTTGTGGAACACTGAAGCTTTCTTT. Amino acids: CASSPGRLWNTEAFF. The chain employs TRBV18 and TRBJ1-1; D is unclear. CDR1 is KGHSH and CDR2 is LQKENI in the germline V gene. V was pared by 2 bases and J by 1 base, with 11 bases between. The CDR3 runs 15 residues.

This clonotype was counted many times. Here the CDR3 reads CSAKGSQPQHF. The CDR3 nucleotides are TGCAGTGCTAAGGGAAGTCAGCCCCAGCATTTT. The chain uses TRBV20-1 and TRBJ1-5; D gene uncertain. CDR1 and CDR2 (germline): DFQATT, SNEGSKA (reference sequence). Trimming left V 4 bases short and J 6 bases short, with 7 bases between. The length of the CDR3 is 11 residues.

This clonotype was detected many times. This rearrangement joins TRBV20-1 to TRBJ2-5, with 8 positions matching TRBD2. Germline V gene lookup returns CDR1 DFQATT and CDR2 SNEGSKA (reference sequence). Losses at the gene ends were 5 bases for V and 1 base for J; bases not matched to a gene: 9. The CDR3 is made up of 15 amino acids. CDR3 loop: CSADLYRGGQETQYF. The CDR3 DNA reads TGCAGTGCTGACCTCTATCGGGGGGGCCAAGAGACCCAGTACTTC.

Many counts were recorded for this clonotype. V and J are TRBV5-1 and TRBJ2-3, with 11 nucleotides matching TRBD2. J was trimmed by 5 bases and V by 2 bases; bases with no gene match: 7. Looked up from germline, CDR1 is SGHRS and CDR2 is YFSETQ. The CDR3 is made up of 16 amino acids. In DNA form, the CDR3 reads TGCGCCAGCAGCTTACTAGCGGGAGATGGAGAAGATACGCAGTATTTT. Amino acids: CASSLLAGDGEDTQYF.

This clonotype appeared many times. The CDR3 here is CASSPGLAGTSYNEQFF. In DNA, the CDR3 is TGTGCCAGCAGCCCCGGACTAGCGGGAACATCCTACAATGAGCAGTTCTTC. V is TRBV11-3 and J is TRBJ2-1; 12 nucleotides agree with TRBD2. Losses at the gene ends were 5 bases for V and 1 base for J; bases not matched to a gene: 6. The CDR3 length is 17 residues. The germline V gene has CDR1 SGHNT and CDR2 YENEEA.